The 20 T cell receptor beta chains in this list originate from one sample, sequenced in a study of blood T cell repertoires in COVID-19. Sequencing was performed with immunoSEQ multiplex PCR; in TCRdb, only in-frame clones are kept and a portion is missing. The profile shows roughly 120,000 clones, 90% of them singletons. Sequencing used peripheral blood. These receptors were taken from a woman in her sixties with COVID-19, enrolled during active disease.

V is TRBV4-3 and J is TRBJ1-3; D not certain. From germline, CDR1 is LGHNA and CDR2 YSLEER. This CDR3 has 17 amino acids. V lost 0 bases and J lost 0, with 12 bases in between. In nucleotides, the CDR3 is TGCGCCAGCAGCCAAGATCCGCAACCCAGCTCTGGAAACACCATATATTTT. Its protein product is CASSQDPQPSSGNTIYF.

By share, this clone counts as medium-sized. The chain is built from TRBV6-4 and TRBJ2-2, with 7 nucleotides matching TRBD2. The length of the CDR3 is 14 residues. V lost 5 bases, J lost 6 bases, and 6 bases stayed unmatched. The germline V gene has CDR1 MRHNA and CDR2 SNTAGT. CDR3 DNA: TGTGCCAGCAGTCGCAGCGGGGAGGCCGGGGAGCTGTTTTTT. Protein: CASSRSGEAGELFF.

This chain joins TRBV5-1 and TRBJ1-3; 11 bases align to TRBD1. CDR3 size: 17 residues. Unmatched junction bases numbered 7, after V lost 4 bases and J lost 1 base. The germline gives CDR1 SGHRS, CDR2 YFSETQ. CDR3 sequence: CASSGGTGGRSGNTIYF. The CDR3 DNA is TGCGCCAGCAGCGGTGGGACAGGGGGAAGGTCTGGAAACACCATATATTTT.

This sequence joins TRBV7-8 and TRBJ2-1, with 8 bases that match TRBD2. V dropped 0 bases and J dropped 8; count of bases not matched to a gene: 9. This CDR3 is built from 16 residues. Germline values: CDR1 SGHVS, CDR2 FQNEAQ. CDR3 protein: CASSLATSGIVYEQFF. The CDR3 DNA sequence: TGTGCCAGCAGCTTAGCTACTAGCGGAATTGTTTATGAGCAGTTCTTC.

The chain combines TRBV5-4 with TRBJ2-7; a possible D gene is TRBD1 (6 bases). The V end lost 4 bases, the J end lost 4 bases, and 12 bases lay between the germline ends. The germline V gene encodes CDR1 SGHNT and CDR2 YYREEE (reference sequence). CDR3 length: 13 residues. The CDR3 protein is CASSPATGYEQYF. DNA for the CDR3: TGTGCCAGCAGCCCGGCTACAGGGTACGAGCAGTACTTC.

V and J are TRBV12-5 and TRBJ2-7; D not resolved. The CDR3 consists of 14 residues. V lost 3 bases and J lost 2, with 11 bases in between. Germline CDR1 LGHNT, CDR2 FRNRAP. This chain's CDR3 is CASGFGVNPYEQYF. CDR3 DNA sequence: TGTGCTAGTGGTTTTGGAGTCAACCCCTACGAGCAGTACTTC.

This clone was seen more than once but under ten times. The chain links TRBV10-1 to TRBJ2-7, with D unresolved. There are 16 residues in the CDR3. Looked up from germline, CDR1 is WNHNN and CDR2 is SYGVQD (reference sequence). The V end was cut by 0 bases, the J end by 2 bases, with 14 bases between. CDR3 region: CASSESSDLGAYEQYF. CDR3 in DNA: TGCGCCAGCAGTGAGTCGAGCGACTTAGGCGCCTACGAGCAGTACTTC.

The rearrangement uses TRBV6-5 and TRBJ1-1, with 8 nucleotides matching TRBD1. This CDR3 is 13 amino acids long. Per the germline V gene, CDR1 is MNHEY and CDR2 is SVGAGI. The V and J ends lost 6 bases and 9 bases, in that order; junction bases with no gene match: 9. The DNA for the CDR3 is TGTGCCAGCAGGGAGACAGGGGTCTACCAAGCTTTCTTT. Translated: CASRETGVYQAFF.

This clone was seen more than once but under ten times. The CDR3 loop reads CASSYGQERYGYTF. The CDR3 DNA reads as TGTGCCAGCAGCTATGGACAGGAGAGGTATGGCTACACCTTC. This chain joins TRBV3-1 (or the pseudogene TRBV3-2) and TRBJ1-2; 7 bases line up with TRBD1. The CDR3 has 14 amino acids. Germline V gene data show CDR1 as LGHDT and CDR2 as YNNKEL (reference sequence). V shed 5 bases and J 5 bases; nucleotides not matched to a gene: 8.

This clone turned up a few times. V is TRBV21-1 and J is TRBJ2-5; the DNA was not compared with TRBD1, the D call given in the table. TRBV21-1 is classified as a pseudogene. The CDR3 consists of 17 residues. CDR3 sequence: CASSQDREYRNRETQYF. In nucleotides, the CDR3 is TGTGCCAGCAGCCAGGACAGGGAATACCGAAACAGGGAGACCCAGTACTTC.

The rearrangement joins TRBV3-1 (or the pseudogene TRBV3-2) to TRBJ2-7; TRBD2 agrees at 13 bases. There are 18 residues in the CDR3. Germline V CDR1 and CDR2: LGHDT, YNNKEL (reference sequence). V dropped 1 base and J dropped 4; count of bases not matched to a gene: 10. CDR3 coding DNA: TGTGCCAGCAGCCAAGCTACTAGCGGGGGGGCTTGGATATACGAGCAGTACTTC. Protein sequence: CASSQATSGGAWIYEQYF.

J is TRBJ2-7 and V is TRBV5-5; 8 bases are a match to TRBD1. Germline CDR1 reads SGHKS; CDR2 reads YYEKEE (reference sequence). The CDR3 runs 14 residues. The junction had 5 bases not matched to a gene; V was cut back by 0 bases and J by 6 bases. CDR3 loop: CASSLGAGGSEQYF. The CDR3 coding sequence is TGTGCCAGCAGCTTGGGGGCAGGGGGCAGCGAGCAGTACTTC. The complete variable domain, with remaining parts taken from reference TRBV5-5 and TRBJ2-7, reads DAGVTQSPTHLIKTRGQQVTLRCSPISGHKSVSWYQQVLGQGPQFIFQYYEKEERGRGNFPDRFSARQFPNYSSELNVNALLLGDSALYLCASSLGAGGSEQYFGPGTRLTVT.

V gene TRBV7-9 combines with J gene TRBJ1-1; the D is unclear. Germline CDR1 SEHNR, CDR2 FQNEAQ (reference sequence). This CDR3 region has 12 residues. V was clipped by 5 bases and J by 7 bases, with 11 bases between them. The CDR3 reads CASSPSVSEAFF. The CDR3 nucleotides read TGTGCCAGCAGCCCCTCAGTCAGTGAAGCTTTCTTT.

This chain uses TRBV7-2 with TRBJ1-1; D not resolved. This CDR3 region has 14 residues. Trimming took 1 base from V and 1 from J, leaving 7 bases between them. CDR1 SGHTA and CDR2 FQGNSA come from the germline V gene. DNA of the CDR3: TGTGCCAGCAGCTTAGTTACACCGAACACTGAAGCTTTCTTT. This translates into CASSLVTPNTEAFF.

V is TRBV7-2 and J is TRBJ1-4, with TRBD1 matching over 9 bases. In germline, CDR1 is SGHTA, CDR2 FQGNSA. The CDR3 is 14 amino acids. After removal of 6 bases from V and 5 bases from J, the junction contained 4 bases not matched to a gene. The CDR3 DNA is TGTGCCAGCAGTCCGGGACAGGGCAATGAAAAACTGTTTTTT. It translates to CASSPGQGNEKLFF.

V gene TRBV9 combines with J gene TRBJ1-1, with 12 bases fitting TRBD1. J was trimmed by 4 bases and V by 3 bases; bases with no gene match: 7. Per the germline V gene, CDR1 is SGDLS and CDR2 is YYNGEE. There are 16 residues in the CDR3. The CDR3 DNA reads TGTGCCAGCAGCGGGCCAGGGACAGGGGGCGGCACTGAAGCTTTCTTT. It translates to CASSGPGTGGGTEAFF.

This clone was counted once. This chain connects TRBV12-3 or TRBV12-4 to TRBJ2-5; TRBD2 aligns across 7 bases. V lost 5 bases and J lost 2; bases outside the gene matches: 2. The CDR3 covers 13 residues. CDR3 nucleotide sequence: TGTGCCAGCAGTGCTAGCGGACAAGAGACCCAGTACTTC. Protein: CASSASGQETQYF.

The chain links TRBV20-1 to TRBJ1-2, with D unresolved. Between the trimmed V and J ends, which lost 5 bases and 7 bases, there was a span of 11 bases. Germline CDR1 DFQATT, CDR2 SNEGSKA (reference sequence). The CDR3 contains 11 residues. The CDR3 nucleotides read TGCAGTGCTGGTCACAACAGTGGCTACACCTTC. This codes for CSAGHNSGYTF.

V usage is TRBV5-4 and J usage is TRBJ1-2, with a tentative D call TRBD1 (6 bases). Trimming removed 2 bases at V and 5 bases at J, with 25 bases between. From germline, CDR1 is SGHNT and CDR2 YYREEE (reference sequence). The CDR3 spans 18 residues. This CDR3 is CASSLGGAHGAPPYGYTF. CDR3 bases: TGTGCCAGCAGCTTAGGGGGGGCGCACGGGGCCCCCCCTTATGGCTACACCTTC.

This sequence joins TRBV15 and TRBJ1-1, with 9 bases matching TRBD1. This CDR3 region has 15 residues. The V segment lost 5 bases and the J segment 4 bases; nucleotides outside the gene matches: 8. Germline CDR1 reads LNHNV; CDR2 reads YYDKDF (reference sequence). The CDR3 bases are TGTGCCACCAGCCGAGGTGGACAGGGGAGCACTGAAGCTTTCTTT. It translates to CATSRGGQGSTEAFF.